Below, one T cell receptor (beta chain) is given with its context. There is no known antigen for this receptor. Within one base of it there is no much larger clone, and no base qualities were kept. Trimming leaves V shorter by 4 bases and J shorter by 8 bases, with the junction holding 16 bases beyond the gene matches. The CDR3 spans 16 residues, from the cysteine through the phenylalanine. Only CDR3 DNA is held: 48 bases, read in frame from base 1. The germline V gene gives CDR1 as SNHLY and CDR2 as FYNNEI. The data originate from a study of CD8 T cells in Susac syndrome (dated by TCRdb to between 2018 and 2021). Turning to the overall study: Repertoire sequencing was used to test whether CD8+ T cell activation and differentiation in Susac syndrome was antigen driven. The clonality of the CD8+ T cell repertoire was compared across about a dozen healthy donors, roughly 14 Susac syndrome patients and around 15 multiple sclerosis patients. What the authors observed across the whole study: The number of individuals in the TCR sequencing and HLA analysis was recognized as being relatively small.

High-throughput TCR beta sequencing profiled peripheral blood CD8+ and CD4+ T cells from healthy donors, Susac syndrome patients and multiple sclerosis patients. The multiple sclerosis controls were treatment-naive patients who had stable or active relapsing-remitting disease and met the revised McDonald criteria. Bulk CD8+ and CD4+ T cells were purified by magnetic negative isolation, whereas CD8+ TEMRA cells were enriched by FACS. Blood was drawn into EDTA tubes, processed within 24 hours, and PBMCs were isolated by density gradient centrifugation. PBMCs destined for TCR sequencing were cryopreserved in liquid nitrogen and later thawed in a 37 °C water bath. A purity of at least 90% was achieved for sorted or isolated CD4+, CD8+ and CD8+ TEMRA cells. RNA was extracted with the RNeasy kit and roughly 0.45 to 1 ug was reverse transcribed using random hexamers. The immunoSEQ multiplex PCR assay, which covers 54 Vbeta and 13 Jbeta segments, was used to amplify TCR beta CDR3 regions. PCR amplification bias was corrected using a synthetic template baseline for primer optimization and computational correction. In the authors' own workflow: Reads were annotated to V, D and J genes per IMGT and analyzed with immunoSEQ Analyzer, keeping only productive sequences. To calculate clonality, Shannon entropy was normalized by log2 of the number of productive unique sequences and then subtracted from one. For each patient and control, public and private clones were evaluated within the 100 most prevalent clones. Clones were defined as Susac-specific if absent from the healthy and MS cohorts, from approximately 1,100 published viral clones and from other ImmuneACCESS disease sequences. TCRdb reprocessing: public reads trimmed at Q25 with fastp, clones called with MiXCR, in-frame beta chains kept. All rows with the same CDR3 protein become a single entry with the most common DNA and genes. The V and J calls, along with clone size, are taken from TCRdb and not from the paper's own processing. A total of about 69,000 distinct CDR3 sequences appear in this sample, roughly 90% of them only once. The ten largest clones represent approximately 0.46% of the sample.

Input material: CD8+ T cells from PBMCs. This sequence uses TRBV2 and TRBJ1-2; 7 nucleotides in the junction match TRBD1. The TCR originated in a human donor with multiple sclerosis. The DNA sequence is TGTGCCAGCAGTGGACAGGGACCGGCTTCAGTAGGAGGCTACACCTTC. Translated, this gives CASSGQGPASVGGYTF.